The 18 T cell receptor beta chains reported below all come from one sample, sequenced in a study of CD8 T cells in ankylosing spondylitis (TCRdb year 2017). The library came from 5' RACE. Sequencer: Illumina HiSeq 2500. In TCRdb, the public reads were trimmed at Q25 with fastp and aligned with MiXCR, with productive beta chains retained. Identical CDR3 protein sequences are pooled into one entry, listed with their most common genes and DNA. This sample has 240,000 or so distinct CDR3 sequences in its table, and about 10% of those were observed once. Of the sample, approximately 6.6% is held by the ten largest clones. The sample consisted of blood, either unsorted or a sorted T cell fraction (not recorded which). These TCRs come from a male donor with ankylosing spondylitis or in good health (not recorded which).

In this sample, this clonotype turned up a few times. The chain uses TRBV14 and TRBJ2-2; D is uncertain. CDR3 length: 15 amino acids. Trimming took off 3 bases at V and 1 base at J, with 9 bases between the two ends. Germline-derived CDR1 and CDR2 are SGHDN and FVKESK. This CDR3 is CASSQELVNTGELFF. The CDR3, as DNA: TGTGCCAGCAGCCAGGAGTTAGTGAACACCGGGGAGCTGTTTTTT.

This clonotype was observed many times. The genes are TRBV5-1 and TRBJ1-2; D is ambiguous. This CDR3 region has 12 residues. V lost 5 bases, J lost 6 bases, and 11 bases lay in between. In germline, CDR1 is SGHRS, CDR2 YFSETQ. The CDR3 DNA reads TGCGCCAGCAGTACCGACAAGCATGGCTACACCTTC. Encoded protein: CASSTDKHGYTF.

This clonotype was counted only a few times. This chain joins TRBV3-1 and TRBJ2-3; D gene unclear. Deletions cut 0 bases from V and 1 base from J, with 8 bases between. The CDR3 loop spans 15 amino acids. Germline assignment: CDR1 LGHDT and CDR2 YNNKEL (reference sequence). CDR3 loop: CASSQDALGTDTQYF. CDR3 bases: TGTGCCAGCAGCCAAGATGCCCTGGGCACAGATACGCAGTATTTT.

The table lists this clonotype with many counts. The CDR3 sequence: CASSLDNYGYTF. The CDR3 nucleotides read TGTGCCAGCAGTTTAGATAACTATGGCTACACCTTC. The V gene is TRBV12-3 or TRBV12-4, the J gene TRBJ1-2; D gene uncertain. Trimming pared 1 base from V and 1 base from J, leaving 1 base between. CDR3 size: 12 residues.

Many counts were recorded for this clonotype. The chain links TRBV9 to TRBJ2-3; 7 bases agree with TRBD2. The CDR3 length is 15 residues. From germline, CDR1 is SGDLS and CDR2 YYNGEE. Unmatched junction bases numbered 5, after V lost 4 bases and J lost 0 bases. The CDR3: CASSRRRGSTDTQYF. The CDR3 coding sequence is TGTGCCAGCAGCCGAAGGCGGGGGAGCACAGATACGCAGTATTTT. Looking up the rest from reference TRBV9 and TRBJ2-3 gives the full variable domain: DSGVTQTPKHLITATGQRVTLRCSPRSGDLSVYWYQQSLDQGLQFLIQYYNGEERAKGNILERFSAQQFPDLHSELNLSSLELGDSALYFCASSRRRGSTDTQYFGPGTRLTVL.

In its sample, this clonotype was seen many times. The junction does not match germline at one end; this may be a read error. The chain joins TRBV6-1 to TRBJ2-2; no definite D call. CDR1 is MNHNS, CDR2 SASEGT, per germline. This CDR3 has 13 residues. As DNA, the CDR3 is TGTGCCACCACATGGACGCGCACCTGGGAGCTGTTTTTT. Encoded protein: CATTWTRTWELFF.

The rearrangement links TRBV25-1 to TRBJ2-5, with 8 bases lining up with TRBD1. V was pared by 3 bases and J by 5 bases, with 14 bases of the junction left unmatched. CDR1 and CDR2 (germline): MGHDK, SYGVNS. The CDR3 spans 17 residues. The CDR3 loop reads CASSDPRQGSSWETQYF. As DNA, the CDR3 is TGTGCCAGCAGTGACCCCAGACAGGGGTCTTCGTGGGAGACCCAGTACTTC.

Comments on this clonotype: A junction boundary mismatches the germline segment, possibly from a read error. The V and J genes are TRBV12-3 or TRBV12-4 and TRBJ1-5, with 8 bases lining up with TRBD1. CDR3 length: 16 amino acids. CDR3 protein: CTSSLSWQGAFQPQHF. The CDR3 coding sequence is TGTACCAGCAGTTTATCGTGGCAGGGGGCATTTCAGCCCCAGCATTTT.

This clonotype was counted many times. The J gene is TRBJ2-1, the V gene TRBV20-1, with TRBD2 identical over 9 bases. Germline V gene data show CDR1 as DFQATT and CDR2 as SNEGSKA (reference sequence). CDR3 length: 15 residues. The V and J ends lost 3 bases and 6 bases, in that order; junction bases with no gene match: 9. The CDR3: CSASSVAGVFNEQFF. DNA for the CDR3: TGCAGTGCTAGTAGCGTAGCGGGAGTATTCAATGAGCAGTTCTTC.

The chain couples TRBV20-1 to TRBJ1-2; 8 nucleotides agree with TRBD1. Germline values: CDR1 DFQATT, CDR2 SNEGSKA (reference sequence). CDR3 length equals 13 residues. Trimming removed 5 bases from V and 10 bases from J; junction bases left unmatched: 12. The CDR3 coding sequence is TGCAGTGCTGTAGGGCAGGACAGGGAAGACTACACCTTC. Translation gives CSAVGQDREDYTF.

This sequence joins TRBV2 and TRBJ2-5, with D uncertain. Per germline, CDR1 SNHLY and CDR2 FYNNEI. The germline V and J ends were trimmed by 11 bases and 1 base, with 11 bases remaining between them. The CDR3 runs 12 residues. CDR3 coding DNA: TGTGCCTGGAAGAGTAGCCAAGAGACCCAGTACTTC. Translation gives CAWKSSQETQYF.

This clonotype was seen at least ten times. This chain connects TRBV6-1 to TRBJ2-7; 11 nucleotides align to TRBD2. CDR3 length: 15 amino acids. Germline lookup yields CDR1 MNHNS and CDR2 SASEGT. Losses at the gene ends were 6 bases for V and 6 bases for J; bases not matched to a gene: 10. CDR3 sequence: CASSLLAGGPGEQYF. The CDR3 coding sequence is TGTGCCAGCAGCCTGCTAGCGGGAGGTCCCGGCGAGCAGTACTTC.

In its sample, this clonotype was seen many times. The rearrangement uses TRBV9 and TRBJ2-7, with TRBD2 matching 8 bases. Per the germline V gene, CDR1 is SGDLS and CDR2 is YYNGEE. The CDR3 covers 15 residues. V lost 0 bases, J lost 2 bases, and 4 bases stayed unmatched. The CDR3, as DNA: TGTGCCAGCAGCGTAGATGGGACTAGTACCTACGAGCAGTACTTC. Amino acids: CASSVDGTSTYEQYF.

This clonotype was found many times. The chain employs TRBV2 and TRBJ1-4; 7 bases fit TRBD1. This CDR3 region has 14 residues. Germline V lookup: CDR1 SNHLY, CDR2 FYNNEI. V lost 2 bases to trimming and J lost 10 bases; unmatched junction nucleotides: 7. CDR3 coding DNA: TGTGCCAGCAGTGAAACAGGGGAAAAAGGAAAACTGTTTTTT. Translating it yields CASSETGEKGKLFF.

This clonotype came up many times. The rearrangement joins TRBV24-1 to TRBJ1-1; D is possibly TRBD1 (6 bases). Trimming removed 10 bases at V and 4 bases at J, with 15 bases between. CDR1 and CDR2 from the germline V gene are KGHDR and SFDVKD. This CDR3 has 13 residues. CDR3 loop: CATAGVRGTEAFF. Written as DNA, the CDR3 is TGTGCCACGGCAGGGGTGCGAGGCACTGAAGCTTTCTTT.

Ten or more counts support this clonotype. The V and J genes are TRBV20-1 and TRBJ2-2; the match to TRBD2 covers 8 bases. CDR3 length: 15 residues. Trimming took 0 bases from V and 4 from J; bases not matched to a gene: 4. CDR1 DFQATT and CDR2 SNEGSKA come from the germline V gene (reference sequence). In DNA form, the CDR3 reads TGCAGTGCTAGAGATCGGCGGGAGGTCACCGGGGAGCTGTTTTTT. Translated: CSARDRREVTGELFF.

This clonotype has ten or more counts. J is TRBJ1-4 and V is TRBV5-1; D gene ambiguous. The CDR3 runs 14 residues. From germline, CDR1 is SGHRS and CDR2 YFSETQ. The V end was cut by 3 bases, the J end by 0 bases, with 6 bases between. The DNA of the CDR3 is TGCGCCAGCAGCTGGGCTGCAACTAATGAAAAACTGTTTTTT. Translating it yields CASSWAATNEKLFF.

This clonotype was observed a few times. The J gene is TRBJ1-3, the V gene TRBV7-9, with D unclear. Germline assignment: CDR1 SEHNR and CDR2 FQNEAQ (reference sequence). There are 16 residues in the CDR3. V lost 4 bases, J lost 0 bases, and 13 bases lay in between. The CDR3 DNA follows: TGTGCCAGCAGCTCCCTGGCGGGCGTCTCTGGAAACACCATATATTTT. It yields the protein CASSSLAGVSGNTIYF.